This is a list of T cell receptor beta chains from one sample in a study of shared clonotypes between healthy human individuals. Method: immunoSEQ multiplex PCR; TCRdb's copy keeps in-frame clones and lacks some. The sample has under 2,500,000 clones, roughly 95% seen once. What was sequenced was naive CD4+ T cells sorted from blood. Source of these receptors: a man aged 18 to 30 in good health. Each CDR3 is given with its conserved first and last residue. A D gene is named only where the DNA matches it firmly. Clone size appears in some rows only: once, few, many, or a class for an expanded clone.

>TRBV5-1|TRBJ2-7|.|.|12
TGCGCCAGCAGCCTACAGGGTTACGAGCAGTACTTC
CASSLQGYEQYF
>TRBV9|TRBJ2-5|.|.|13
TGTGCCAGCAGCGAAAGGGGATTAGAGACCCAGTACTTC
CASSERGLETQYF
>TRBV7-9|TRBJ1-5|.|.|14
TGTGCCAGCAGCTCGGACAGAATCAATCAGCCCCAGCATTTT
CASSSDRINQPQHF
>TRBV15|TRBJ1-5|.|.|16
TGTGCCACCAGCTCTTCCTCAGGACGGTCGGGACAGCCCCAGCATTTT
CATSSSSGRSGQPQHF
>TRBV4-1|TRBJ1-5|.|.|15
TGCGCCAGCAGCCAAGATTGGGCAGGTCTTCAGCCCCAGCATTTT
CASSQDWAGLQPQHF
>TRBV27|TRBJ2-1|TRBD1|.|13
TGTGCCAGCAAGGCCCAGGGGGCCCATGAGCAGTTCTTC
CASKAQGAHEQFF
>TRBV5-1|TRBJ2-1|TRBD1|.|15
TGCGCCAGCAGCTCCAGAGGGGACAGAAACAATGAGCAGTTCTTC
CASSSRGDRNNEQFF
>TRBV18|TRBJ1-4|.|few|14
TGTGCCAGCTCACCACGTCCAGACGGGGAAAAACTGTTTTTT
CASSPRPDGEKLFF
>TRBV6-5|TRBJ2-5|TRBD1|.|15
TGTGCCAGCAGGCGCCGGACAGGGATGGGGGAGACCCAGTACTTC
CASRRRTGMGETQYF
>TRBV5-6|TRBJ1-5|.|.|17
TGTGCCAGCAGCCCGTGGTCCGGACGGGGTAACAATCAGCCCCAGCATTTT
CASSPWSGRGNNQPQHF
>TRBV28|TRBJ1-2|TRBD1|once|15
TGTGCCAGCAGTTTACCGGGACAGATGAGCTATGGCTACACCTTC
CASSLPGQMSYGYTF
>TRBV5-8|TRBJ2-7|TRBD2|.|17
TGTGCCAGCAGCTTGGACCTTACTAGCGGAGTCTCCTACGAGCAGTACTTC
CASSLDLTSGVSYEQYF
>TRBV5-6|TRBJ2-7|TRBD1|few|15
TGTGCCAGCAGCTGGGACAGGGGGCGACCCTACGAGCAGTACTTC
CASSWDRGRPYEQYF
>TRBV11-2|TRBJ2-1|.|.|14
TGTGCCAGCAGCTTATACGGGCGGGATGGAGAGCAGTTCTTC
CASSLYGRDGEQFF
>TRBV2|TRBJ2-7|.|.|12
TGTGCCAGCAGTGGACAGCTCTACGAGCAGTACTTC
CASSGQLYEQYF
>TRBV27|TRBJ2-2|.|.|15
TGTGCCAGCAGTTTATGGGGGGCGAGCACCGGGGAGCTGTTTTTT
CASSLWGASTGELFF
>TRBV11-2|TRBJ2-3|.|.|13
TGTGCCAGCAGCCAAGGGCTTCAACGTACGCAGTATTTT
CASSQGLQRTQYF
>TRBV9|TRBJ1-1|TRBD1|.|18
TGTGCCAGCAGCGTAGGGCTGGGACAGGGGGCAGGGAGCACTGAAGCTTTCTTT
CASSVGLGQGAGSTEAFF
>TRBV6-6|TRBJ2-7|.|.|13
TGTGCCAGCAGTTACTTGGCCTCCTACGAGCAGTACTTC
CASSYLASYEQYF
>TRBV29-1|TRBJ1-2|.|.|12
TGCAGCGTTGAAAAAGGCAGGACGGGCTACACCTTC
CSVEKGRTGYTF
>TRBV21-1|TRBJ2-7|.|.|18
TGTGCCAGCAGCAAGAGGCAGGGGAAAATCGGGGTGGACCACGAGCAGTACTTC
CASSKRQGKIGVDHEQYF
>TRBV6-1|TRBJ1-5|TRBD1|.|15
TGTGCCAGCAGTGCTAGGACAGGGACCAATCAGCCCCAGCATTTT
CASSARTGTNQPQHF
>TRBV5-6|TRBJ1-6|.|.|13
TGTGCCAGCAGCTTGTTCGTCACCGGGGCCCTCCACTTT
CASSLFVTGALHF
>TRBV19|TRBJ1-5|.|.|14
TGTGCCAGTAGTGGACAAGGTGGCAATCAGCCCCAGCATTTT
CASSGQGGNQPQHF
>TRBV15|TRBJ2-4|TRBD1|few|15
TGTGCCACCAGCAGAGATCGAGGACAGGGAAACATTCAGTACTTC
CATSRDRGQGNIQYF
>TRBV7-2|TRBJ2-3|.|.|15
TGTGCCAGCAGCCGGGCGCTGGGGACCACAGATACGCAGTATTTT
CASSRALGTTDTQYF
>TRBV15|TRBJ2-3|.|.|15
TGTGCCACCACCAAGGACATAAACGACACAGATACGCAGTATTTT
CATTKDINDTDTQYF
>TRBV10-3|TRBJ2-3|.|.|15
TGTGCCATCAGAAATGGGATCTTAAACACAGATACGCAGTATTTT
CAIRNGILNTDTQYF
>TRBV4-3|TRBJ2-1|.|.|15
TGCGCCAGCAGCCAAGACGGGATTGGAAACAATGAGCAGTTCTTC
CASSQDGIGNNEQFF
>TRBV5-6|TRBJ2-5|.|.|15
TGTGCCAGCAGCTCGGTACGGCAGGGGCAAGAGACCCAGTACTTC
CASSSVRQGQETQYF
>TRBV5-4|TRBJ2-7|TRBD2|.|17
TGTGCCAGCAGCTTGCCTAGCGGGGGGGCCATTTCCTACGAGCAGTACTTC
CASSLPSGGAISYEQYF
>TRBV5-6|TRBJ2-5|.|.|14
TGTGCCAGCAGCTTGGCTTTCTACCAAGAGACCCAGTACTTC
CASSLAFYQETQYF
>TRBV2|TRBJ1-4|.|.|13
TGTGCCAGCAACAATCGTGCTAATGAAAAACTGTTTTTT
CASNNRANEKLFF
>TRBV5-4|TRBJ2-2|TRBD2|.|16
TGTGCCAGCAGCTTGACCAGCGGGGTGAACACCGGGGAGCTGTTTTTT
CASSLTSGVNTGELFF
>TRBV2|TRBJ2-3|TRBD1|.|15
TGTGCCAGCGAGAGGGTAGAGGGGGCAGGGGATACGCAGTATTTT
CASERVEGAGDTQYF
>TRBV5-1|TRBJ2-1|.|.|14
TGCGCCAGCAGCTCCGACCCCTCCTACAATGAGCAGTTCTTC
CASSSDPSYNEQFF
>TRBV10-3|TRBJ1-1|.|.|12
TGTGCCATCAGTGAACCGGGGTCTGCAGCTTTCTTT
CAISEPGSAAFF
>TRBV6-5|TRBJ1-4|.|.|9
TGTGCCAGCACCGAAGGACTGTTTTTT
CASTEGLFF
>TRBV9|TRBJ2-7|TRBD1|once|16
TGTGCCAGCAGCCATTACCCAACAGGGGCTACCTACGAGCAGTACTTC
CASSHYPTGATYEQYF
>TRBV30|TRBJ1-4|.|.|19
TGTGCCTGGAGTGTACGACCTTATACAACAGGGAGGGGTCCAGAAAAACTGTTTTTT
CAWSVRPYTTGRGPEKLFF
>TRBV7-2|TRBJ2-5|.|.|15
TGTGCCAGCAGCTCGGCGACAACGCCTAAAGAGACCCAGTACTTC
CASSSATTPKETQYF
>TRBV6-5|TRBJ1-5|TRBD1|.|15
TGTGCCAGCAGAGCCTCAGGGGGAAAAGGACAGCCCCAGCATTTT
CASRASGGKGQPQHF
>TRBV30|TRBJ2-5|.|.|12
TGTGCCTGGAGTGTTGGGCAGCAGCCCCAGTACTTC
CAWSVGQQPQYF
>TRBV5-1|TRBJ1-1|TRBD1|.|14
TGCGCCAGCAAATACAGGGGTGCGAGCACTGAAGCTTTCTTT
CASKYRGASTEAFF
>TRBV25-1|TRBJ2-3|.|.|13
TGTGCCAGCAGTGTCAGCCCCACAGATACGCAGTATTTT
CASSVSPTDTQYF
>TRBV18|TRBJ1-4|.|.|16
TGTGCCAGCTCACCTACCAGGGGCCGGGATAATGAAAAACTGTTTTTT
CASSPTRGRDNEKLFF